This T cell receptor beta chain was identified during a study of T cells in Graves' hyperthyroidism and ophthalmopathy. V was trimmed by 7 bases and J by 2 bases, leaving 18 bases between them. The germline V gene has CDR1 MNHNS and CDR2 SASEGT. The CDR3 is made up of 16 amino acids. RNA transcripts provided the source from which TCR beta CDR3 regions were amplified. With the HTBI primer set, the TCR CDR3 went through a first round of RT-PCR. In TCRdb, the multiplex PCR reads were re-called with MiXCR into one record per CDR3 protein. The table includes over 500,000 distinct CDR3 sequences, roughly 17% detected once. This clonotype was detected many times.

The sample was blood. This sequence originates from a woman aged 18-29 years with Graves' ophthalmopathy. The V and J genes are TRBV6-1 and TRBJ1-5; perhaps TRBD1 as D (6 bases). In DNA, the CDR3 is TGTGCCAGCACCGACGGGGGGCGAGCGGGCAATCAGCCCCAGCATTTT. It encodes CASTDGGRAGNQPQHF.